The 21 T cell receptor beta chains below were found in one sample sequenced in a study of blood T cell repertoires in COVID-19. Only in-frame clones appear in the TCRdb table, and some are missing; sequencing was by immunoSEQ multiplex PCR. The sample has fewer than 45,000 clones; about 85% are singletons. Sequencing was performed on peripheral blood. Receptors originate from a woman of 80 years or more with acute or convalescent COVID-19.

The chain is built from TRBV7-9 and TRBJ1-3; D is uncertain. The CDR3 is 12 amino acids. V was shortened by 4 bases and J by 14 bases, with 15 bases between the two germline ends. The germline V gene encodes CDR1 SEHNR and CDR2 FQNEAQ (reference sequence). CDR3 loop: CASSWRGEGVYF. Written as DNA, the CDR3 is TGTGCCAGCAGCTGGCGGGGAGAGGGTGTATATTTT.

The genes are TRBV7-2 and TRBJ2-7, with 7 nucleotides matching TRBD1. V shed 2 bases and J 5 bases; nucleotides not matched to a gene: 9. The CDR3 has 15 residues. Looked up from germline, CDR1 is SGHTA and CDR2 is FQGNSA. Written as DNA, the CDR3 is TGTGCCAGCAGCTTACAGACAGGGTCGACCCACGAGCAGTACTTC. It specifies CASSLQTGSTHEQYF.

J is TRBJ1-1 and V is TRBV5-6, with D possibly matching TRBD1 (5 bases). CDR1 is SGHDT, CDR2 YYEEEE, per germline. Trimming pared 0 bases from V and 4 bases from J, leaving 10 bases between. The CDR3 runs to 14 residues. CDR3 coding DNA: TGTGCCAGCAGCTTGGCCCCGGGGGGCACTGAAGCTTTCTTT. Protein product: CASSLAPGGTEAFF. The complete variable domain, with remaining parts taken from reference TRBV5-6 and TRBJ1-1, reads DAGVTQSPTHLIKTRGQQVTLRCSPKSGHDTVSWYQQALGQGPQFIFQYYEEEERQRGNFPDRFSGHQFPNYSSELNVNALLLGDSALYLCASSLAPGGTEAFFGQGTRLTVV.

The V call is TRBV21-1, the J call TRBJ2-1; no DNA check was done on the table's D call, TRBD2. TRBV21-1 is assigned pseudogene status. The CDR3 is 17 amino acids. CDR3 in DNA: TGTGCCAGCAGCAAAGTAGGCGGGATCAGCTCCTACAATGAGCAGTTCTTC. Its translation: CASSKVGGISSYNEQFF.

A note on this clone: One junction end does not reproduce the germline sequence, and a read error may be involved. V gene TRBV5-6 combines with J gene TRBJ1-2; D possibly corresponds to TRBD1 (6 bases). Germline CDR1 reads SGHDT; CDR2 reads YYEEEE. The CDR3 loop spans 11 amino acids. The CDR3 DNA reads TGTGCCAGCAGCTTCCAGGGGTTTTTCGCCTTC. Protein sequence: CASSFQGFFAF.

For the CDR3, the DNA is TGTGCCAGCAGTGAAACCAGGAGGGAGACCCAGTACTTC. Translated: CASSETRRETQYF. The chain carries TRBV6-1 and TRBJ2-5; the D gene is possibly TRBD2 (5 bases). V lost 2 bases and J lost 5, with 9 bases in between. There are 13 residues in the CDR3. CDR1 and CDR2 from the germline V gene are MNHNS and SASEGT.

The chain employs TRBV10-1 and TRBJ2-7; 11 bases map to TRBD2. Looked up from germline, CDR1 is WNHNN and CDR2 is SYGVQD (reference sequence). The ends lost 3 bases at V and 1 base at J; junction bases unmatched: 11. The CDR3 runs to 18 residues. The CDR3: CASSDGLAGGIRSYEQYF. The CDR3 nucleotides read TGCGCCAGCAGTGACGGGCTAGCGGGAGGTATTCGGTCCTACGAGCAGTACTTC.

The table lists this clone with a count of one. CDR3 sequence reads: CASSWAASGSYEQFF. The DNA for the CDR3 is TGTGCCAGCAGCTGGGCGGCTAGCGGGAGCTATGAGCAGTTCTTC. The chain uses TRBV11-2 and TRBJ2-1; 10 bases map to TRBD2. The V gene's germline CDR1 is SGHAT and CDR2 FQNNGV. The CDR3 sequence is 15 residues long. V lost 4 bases to trimming and J lost 8 bases; unmatched junction nucleotides: 8.

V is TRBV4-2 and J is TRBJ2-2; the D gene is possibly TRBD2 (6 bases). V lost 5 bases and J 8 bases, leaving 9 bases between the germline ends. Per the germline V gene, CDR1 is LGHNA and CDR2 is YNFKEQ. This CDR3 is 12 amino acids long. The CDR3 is CASSGGVGELFF. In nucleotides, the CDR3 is TGTGCCAGCAGCGGAGGGGTGGGGGAGCTGTTTTTT.

The CDR3 here is CASSQVASVYQETQYF. The CDR3 coding sequence is TGCGCCAGCAGCCAAGTGGCTAGTGTGTACCAAGAGACCCAGTACTTC. This chain uses TRBV4-1 with TRBJ2-5; unclear D gene. The CDR3 spans 16 residues. V was clipped by 1 base and J by 0 bases, with 12 bases between them. CDR1 MGHRA and CDR2 YSYEKL come from the germline V gene.

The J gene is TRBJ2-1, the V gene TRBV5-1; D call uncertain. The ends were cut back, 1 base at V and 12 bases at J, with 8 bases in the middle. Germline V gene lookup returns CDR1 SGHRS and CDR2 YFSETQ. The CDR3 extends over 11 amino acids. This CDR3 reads CASSLTTTQFF. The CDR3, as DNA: TGCGCCAGCAGCTTGACCACTACGCAGTTCTTC. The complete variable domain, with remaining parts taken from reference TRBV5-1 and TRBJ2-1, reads KAGVTQTPRYLIKTRGQQVTLSCSPISGHRSVSWYQQTPGQGLQFLFEYFSETQRNKGNFPGRFSGRQFSNSRSEMNVSTLELGDSALYLCASSLTTTQFFGPGTRLTVL.

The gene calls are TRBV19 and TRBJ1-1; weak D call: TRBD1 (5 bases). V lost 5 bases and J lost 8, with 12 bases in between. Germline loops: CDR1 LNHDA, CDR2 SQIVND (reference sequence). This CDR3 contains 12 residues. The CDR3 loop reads CASSERGPEAFF. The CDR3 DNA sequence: TGTGCCAGTAGTGAAAGGGGTCCGGAAGCTTTCTTT.

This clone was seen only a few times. The CDR3 region is CASSLVGGSPLHF. CDR3 bases: TGTGCCAGCAGCTTAGTTGGAGGTTCACCCCTCCACTTT. The chain uses TRBV11-2 and TRBJ1-6; no definite D call. V was cut by 1 base and J by 9 bases, with 7 bases left in between. The CDR3 sequence is 13 residues long. From germline, CDR1 is SGHAT and CDR2 FQNNGV. Complete variable domain (other parts from reference TRBV11-2 and TRBJ1-6): EAGVAQSPRYKIIEKRQSVAFWCNPISGHATLYWYQQILGQGPKLLIQFQNNGVVDDSQLPKDRFSAERLKGVDSTLKIQPAKLEDSAVYLCASSLVGGSPLHFGNGTRLTVT.

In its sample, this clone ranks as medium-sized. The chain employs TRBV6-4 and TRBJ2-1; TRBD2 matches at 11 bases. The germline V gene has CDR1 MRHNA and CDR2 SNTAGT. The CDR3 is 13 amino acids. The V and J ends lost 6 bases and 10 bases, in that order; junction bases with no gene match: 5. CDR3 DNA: TGTGCCAGCAGCCCCGGGACTAGCGGAGAGCAGTTCTTC. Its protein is CASSPGTSGEQFF.

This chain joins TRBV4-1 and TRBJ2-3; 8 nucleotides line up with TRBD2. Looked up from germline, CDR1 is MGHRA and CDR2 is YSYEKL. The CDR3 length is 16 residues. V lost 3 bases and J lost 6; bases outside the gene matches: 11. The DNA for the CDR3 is TGCGCCAGCAGCCATACCCTCGGGGGGGCACTGGATACGCAGTATTTT. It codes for CASSHTLGGALDTQYF.

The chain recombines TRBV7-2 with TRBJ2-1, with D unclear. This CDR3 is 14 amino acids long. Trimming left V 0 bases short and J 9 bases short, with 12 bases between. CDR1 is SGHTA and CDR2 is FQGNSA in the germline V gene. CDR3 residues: CASSLAARGAEQFF. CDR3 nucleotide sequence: TGTGCCAGCAGCTTAGCGGCGCGCGGTGCTGAGCAGTTCTTC.

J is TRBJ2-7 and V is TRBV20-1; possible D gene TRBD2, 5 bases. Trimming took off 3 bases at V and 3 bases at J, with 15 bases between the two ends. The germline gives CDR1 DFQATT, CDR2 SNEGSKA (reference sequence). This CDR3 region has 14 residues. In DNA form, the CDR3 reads TGCAGTGCTAGTAGTGACGGGAAAGGCTACGAGCAGTACTTC. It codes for CSASSDGKGYEQYF.

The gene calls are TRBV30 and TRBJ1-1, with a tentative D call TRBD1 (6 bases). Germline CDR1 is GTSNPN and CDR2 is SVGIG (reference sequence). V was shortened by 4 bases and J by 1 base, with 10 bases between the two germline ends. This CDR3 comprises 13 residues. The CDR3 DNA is TGTGCCTGGAAAGAACAGGGGAACACTGAAGCTTTCTTT. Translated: CAWKEQGNTEAFF.

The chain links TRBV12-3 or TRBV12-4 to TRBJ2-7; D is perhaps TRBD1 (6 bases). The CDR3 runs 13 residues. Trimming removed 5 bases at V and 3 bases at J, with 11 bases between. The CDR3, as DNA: TGTGCCAGCAGTCGGACAGAGCGCTACGAGCAGTACTTC. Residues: CASSRTERYEQYF.

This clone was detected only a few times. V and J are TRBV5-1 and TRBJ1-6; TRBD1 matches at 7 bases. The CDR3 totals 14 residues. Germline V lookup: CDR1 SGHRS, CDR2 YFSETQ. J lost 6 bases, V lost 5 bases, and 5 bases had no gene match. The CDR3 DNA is TGCGCCAGCAGAGGGACAGAGAGTAATTCACCCCTCCACTTT. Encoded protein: CASRGTESNSPLHF.

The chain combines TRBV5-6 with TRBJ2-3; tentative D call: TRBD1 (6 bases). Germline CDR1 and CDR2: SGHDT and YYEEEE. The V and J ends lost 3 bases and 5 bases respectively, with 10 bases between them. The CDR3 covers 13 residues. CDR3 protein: CASSWTEGDTQYF. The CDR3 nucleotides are TGTGCCAGCAGCTGGACAGAGGGAGATACGCAGTATTTT.